One sample yielded the 3 T cell receptor beta chains listed below, sequenced in a study of T-cell memory formation after mild COVID-19. A single record per CDR3 protein comes from TCRdb applying MiXCR to the 5' RACE reads. The data contain about 470,000 distinct CDR3 sequences, around a quarter of them singletons. Sequences were obtained from PBMCs or a T cell subset sorted from them (not recorded which). Receptor source: an adult woman who had mild COVID-19 (a few samples of this study predate the infection). Cell type and time point are not known.

In its sample, this clonotype was seen a few times. The chain employs TRBV7-2 and TRBJ2-3; D remains ambiguous. The CDR3 is 16 residues long. CDR1 and CDR2 (germline): SGHTA, FQGNSA. The V gene lost 6 bases and the J gene lost 5 bases, with 21 bases spanning the gap. CDR3 loop: CASRSTTTILGDTQYF. The CDR3 DNA reads as TGTGCCAGCAGATCCACCACTACTATTCTCGGAGATACGCAGTATTTT.

The rearrangement joins TRBV7-9 to TRBJ2-4; 10 nucleotides align to TRBD2. The CDR3 loop spans 19 amino acids. V dropped 4 bases and J dropped 1; count of bases not matched to a gene: 13. Germline-derived CDR1 and CDR2 are SEHNR and FQNEAQ (reference sequence). The CDR3 here is CASSYRLAGGQEAKNIQYF. The CDR3 region has the DNA TGTGCCAGCAGCTACCGATTAGCGGGGGGACAAGAGGCCAAAAACATTCAGTACTTC.

This clonotype was counted a few times. The chain is built from TRBV7-6 and TRBJ2-2; TRBD1 matches at 8 bases. J gave up 6 bases and V 1 base, and 4 bases lay outside the gene matches. This CDR3 is 15 amino acids long. Germline V gene lookup returns CDR1 SGHVS and CDR2 FNYEAQ. Here the CDR3 reads CASSLGTGFSGELFF. The CDR3, as DNA: TGTGCCAGCAGCTTAGGGACAGGGTTTTCCGGGGAGCTGTTTTTT. Using reference TRBV7-6 and TRBJ2-2 for the parts outside the CDR3, the full variable domain is GAGVSQSPRYKVTKRGQDVALRCDPISGHVSLYWYRQALGQGPEFLTYFNYEAQQDKSGLPNDRFSAERPEGSISTLTIQRTEQRDSAMYRCASSLGTGFSGELFFGEGSRLTVL.